This T cell receptor beta chain was sequenced in a study of blood T cells in healthy people across ages. Study conclusions and caveats: Donors of long life had a larger count of naive CD4+ cells and greater diversity than aged donors. The study regarded diversity estimates from one million T cells as underestimates. Leaving the PBMCs unsorted stopped any conclusive comparison of naive versus antigen-experienced cells.

Germline lookup yields CDR1 ENHRY and CDR2 SYGVKD. V was clipped by 6 bases and J by 3 bases; unmatched bases: 4. The CDR3 has 13 residues. The authors ran a second PCR of roughly 6 to 12 cycles using a sample-barcoded 5' primer and a J-beta primer mix. Tagging of each cDNA molecule was performed by a template-switch adaptor with 12 random nucleotides. TCRdb re-called the 5' RACE reads through MiXCR, storing one row per CDR3 protein. The sample gives about 1.7 million distinct CDR3 sequences, about 30% of which show up once; around 7.7% is in the top ten. This clonotype was picked up a small number of times. Its antigen remains unknown. A much larger clonotype is one base distant, so this may be a read error.

The receptor comes from a woman in her twenties or thirties in good health. The J gene is TRBJ1-2, the V gene TRBV10-3, with 7 bases fitting TRBD1. Sequencing input: blood. The CDR3 DNA sequence: TGTGCCATCAGCCCCGGGACAGACTATGGCTACACCTTC. Its protein is CAISPGTDYGYTF.